These T cell receptor beta chains were read from a single sample in a study of blood T cell repertoires in COVID-19. Only in-frame clones appear in the TCRdb table, and some are missing; sequencing was by immunoSEQ multiplex PCR. The sample contains about 110,000 clones, approximately 80% of which appear only once. What was sequenced was peripheral blood. Source of these receptors: a woman aged 55-69 years with acute or convalescent COVID-19. Both conserved end residues are part of each CDR3. Fields, in order: D gene, J gene, clone size, V gene, CDR3 protein, CDR3 DNA. A D gene is named only where the DNA matches it firmly. Clone size appears in some rows only: once, few, many, or a class for an expanded clone.

D: TRBD2
J: TRBJ2-1
size: -
V: TRBV5-1
CDR3: CASSSSNSGMYNEQFF
DNA: TGCGCCAGCAGTTCCTCAAACAGCGGGATGTACAATGAGCAGTTCTTC

D: -
J: TRBJ1-6
size: -
V: TRBV9
CDR3: CASSLGTGVPVSWGFSPLHF
DNA: TGTGCCAGCAGCCTGGGCACGGGGGTCCCGGTCTCATGGGGGTTTTCACCCCTCCACTTT

D: -
J: TRBJ2-1
size: -
V: TRBV30
CDR3: CAWSVSIAPRNEQFF
DNA: TGTGCCTGGAGTGTATCCATAGCGCCCCGCAATGAGCAGTTCTTC

D: TRBD1
J: TRBJ1-2
size: -
V: TRBV18
CDR3: CASSADRGRAGYTF
DNA: TGTGCCAGCTCCGCCGACAGGGGAAGGGCCGGCTACACCTTC

D: TRBD1
J: TRBJ2-5
size: -
V: TRBV5-1
CDR3: CASSQGAGGYQETQYF
DNA: TGCGCCAGCAGCCAAGGGGCAGGGGGTTATCAAGAGACCCAGTACTTC

D: TRBD2
J: TRBJ2-1
size: few
V: TRBV10-1
CDR3: CASSPGLAGNNEQFF
DNA: TGCGCCAGCAGTCCGGGACTAGCGGGCAACAATGAGCAGTTCTTC

D: -
J: TRBJ2-5
size: -
V: TRBV2
CDR3: CASSEWTIQETQYF
DNA: TGTGCCAGCAGTGAATGGACAATTCAAGAGACCCAGTACTTC

D: TRBD1
J: TRBJ2-7
size: -
V: TRBV2
CDR3: CASSKTGKVYEQYF
DNA: TGTGCCAGCAGTAAGACAGGGAAGGTGTACGAGCAGTACTTC

D: TRBD2
J: TRBJ2-5
size: -
V: TRBV4-1
CDR3: CASSQLAGGPRAQYF
DNA: TGCGCCAGCAGCCAACTAGCGGGGGGGCCTAGGGCCCAGTACTTC

D: -
J: TRBJ1-2
size: -
V: TRBV21-1
CDR3: CAIRVANYGYTF
DNA: TGTGCCATCAGGGTGGCCAACTATGGCTACACCTTC

D: TRBD1
J: TRBJ1-4
size: -
V: TRBV20-1
CDR3: CSASPSGDRRARPNEKLFF
DNA: TGCAGTGCTAGTCCCTCGGGGGACAGGAGGGCCAGGCCTAATGAAAAACTGTTTTTT

D: -
J: TRBJ1-1
size: -
V: TRBV5-6
CDR3: CATSDTLNTEAFF
DNA: TGTGCCACCTCCGACACTTTGAACACTGAAGCTTTCTTT

D: TRBD1
J: TRBJ2-7
size: few
V: TRBV7-3
CDR3: CASSLRGGSSYEQYF
DNA: TGTGCCAGCAGCTTACGAGGGGGCTCGTCCTACGAGCAGTACTTC

D: TRBD2
J: TRBJ2-1
size: -
V: TRBV27
CDR3: CASSLWGVTSVSSYNEQFF
DNA: TGTGCCAGCAGTTTATGGGGAGTGACTAGCGTTAGCTCCTACAATGAGCAGTTCTTC

D: -
J: TRBJ2-5
size: -
V: TRBV5-4
CDR3: CASSLAGGRGRETQYF
DNA: TGTGCCAGCAGCTTGGCCGGGGGGCGCGGTAGGGAGACCCAGTACTTC

D: TRBD2
J: TRBJ2-3
size: -
V: TRBV28
CDR3: CASSRGLAGASVDTQYF
DNA: TGTGCCAGCAGTCGGGGACTAGCGGGAGCCTCGGTGGATACGCAGTATTTT

D: -
J: TRBJ1-4
size: -
V: TRBV29-1
CDR3: CSVRRADSEKLFF
DNA: TGCAGCGTGCGGCGGGCGGATAGCGAAAAACTGTTTTTT

D: TRBD1
J: TRBJ1-6
size: -
V: TRBV9
CDR3: CASSVDDRGNSPLHF
DNA: TGTGCCAGCAGCGTAGATGACAGGGGTAATTCACCCCTCCACTTT

D: -
J: TRBJ2-5
size: -
V: TRBV18
CDR3: CASSPVSLLGETQYF
DNA: TGTGCCAGCTCACCAGTGTCGTTACTAGGAGAGACCCAGTACTTC

D: -
J: TRBJ2-1
size: once
V: TRBV10-1
CDR3: CASSEGGNGEQFF
DNA: TGCGCCAGCAGTGAGGGGGGCAACGGTGAGCAGTTCTTC

D: TRBD2
J: TRBJ2-7
size: -
V: TRBV4-1
CDR3: CASSQGRLAVAYEQYF
DNA: TGCGCCAGCAGCCAAGGACGACTAGCGGTTGCCTACGAGCAGTACTTC

D: -
J: TRBJ1-5
size: once
V: TRBV7-2
CDR3: CASSLSGDQPQHF
DNA: TGTGCCAGCAGCTTATCGGGAGACCAGCCCCAGCATTTT

D: -
J: TRBJ2-5
size: once
V: TRBV4-1
CDR3: CASSQRETQYF
DNA: TGCGCCAGCAGCCAACGAGAGACCCAGTACTTC

D: TRBD1
J: TRBJ2-2
size: -
V: TRBV25-1
CDR3: CASSVNNPGTDNTGELFF
DNA: TGTGCCAGCAGTGTCAATAATCCCGGGACAGACAACACCGGGGAGCTGTTTTTT

D: -
J: TRBJ1-2
size: -
V: TRBV7-8
CDR3: CASSTDRGRYGYTF
DNA: TGTGCCAGCAGCACGGACAGAGGACGCTATGGCTACACCTTC

D: -
J: TRBJ1-1
size: -
V: TRBV5-4
CDR3: CASSLTVTGANTEAFF
DNA: TGTGCCAGCAGCCTTACGGTGACAGGCGCGAACACTGAAGCTTTCTTT

D: -
J: TRBJ1-2
size: -
V: TRBV7-2
CDR3: CASSLGGPGEINYGYTF
DNA: TGTGCCAGCAGCTTAGGGGGGCCAGGGGAGATAAACTATGGCTACACCTTC

D: TRBD2
J: TRBJ2-1
size: -
V: TRBV7-8
CDR3: CASSTGGALVEQFF
DNA: TGTGCCAGCAGCACCGGGGGGGCCCTGGTGGAGCAGTTCTTC

D: TRBD1
J: TRBJ1-2
size: few
V: TRBV9
CDR3: CASSAGGRGYGYTF
DNA: TGTGCCAGCAGCGCAGGGGGGCGCGGCTATGGCTACACCTTC

D: TRBD1
J: TRBJ2-5
size: -
V: TRBV9
CDR3: CASSAQGTGQETQYF
DNA: TGTGCCAGCAGCGCCCAAGGGACAGGACAAGAGACCCAGTACTTC

D: -
J: TRBJ2-2
size: -
V: TRBV19
CDR3: CASSISRDTGELFF
DNA: TGTGCCAGTAGTATCTCCAGGGACACCGGGGAGCTGTTTTTT